This TCR beta chain appears in the sequencing data of a study of blood T cell repertoires in COVID-19 (TCRdb year 2020). The study in broad terms: The collaborator samples originated in the United States, Italy and Spain and spanned the acute and convalescent phases of COVID-19. The prospective study material was composed of cDNA or gDNA derived from T cells, B-cell-depleted T cells, or PBMCs. The dataset comprised deeply sampled blood TCRbeta repertoires from subjects exposed to, actively infected with, or recovered from COVID-19. The repertoires were made available in a free public database intended to serve as a resource for research on the immune response to SARS-CoV-2. Samples were obtained from the ongoing ImmuneRACE study (first 160 participants) and from some 1,300 subjects provided by 6 global collaborators. Sample metadata almost always included a de-identified subject ID, COVID-19 status, age in years and sex. Where available, HLA class I and class II types were obtained from metadata supplied by the sample provider rather than from assay-based typing.

Each collaborating institution followed its own protocols to collect whole blood in K2EDTA tubes. For TCRbeta analysis, collaborator samples were shipped as frozen whole blood, as isolated PBMCs, or as DNA extracted from either sample type. Comment on this clone: This receptor's antigen is unknown. One base away there is no much larger clone; base qualities are not given.

TCRbeta CDR3 regions were amplified from genomic DNA by means of the immunoSEQ Assay, a bias-controlled multiplex PCR. Processing in the source paper ran as follows. Nucleated cell counts per sample were estimated from amplification of reference gene primers within the assay. Sequence reads were collapsed and filtered to measure the absolute abundance of every unique TCRbeta CDR3 rearrangement. Productive Simpson clonality was computed per sample as the square root of Simpson's diversity index over productive rearrangements. As stored in TCRdb, this immuneACCESS dataset retains in-frame rearrangements with V and J assigned. A fraction of the clones does not appear; measured against another copy, unresolved V genes explain less than half of the discrepancy, and the remainder lacks a known reason. D and trimming were read from the DNA, whereas the V and J calls and clone size are those reported in that table. Recorded for this sample are under 200,000 clones; around 86% of them occurred a single time. The ten biggest clones cover 6% to 7.5% of the sample.

V and J are trimmed by 4 bases and 4 bases, and the gene matches miss 3 bases of the junction. Via the germline V gene (reference sequence), CDR1 is LGHDT and CDR2 YNNKEL. Inclusive of the bounding cysteine and phenylalanine, the CDR3 is 14 residues long. The only DNA kept is the CDR3, 42 bases in frame from the first base. Findings and caveats that apply to the study as a whole: The quantity of clinical and demographic metadata differed by source and by participant and was supplied without curation.

Sequencing used peripheral blood. This receptor was identified in a woman of 80 years or more in a cohort sampled during active or convalescent COVID-19. Recombination connected TRBV3-1 (or the pseudogene TRBV3-2) to TRBJ1-3, and 8 bases in between align with TRBD1. The bases read TGTGCCAGCAGCCCGGGACAGGCGGGAAACACCATATATTTT. It codes for CASSPGQAGNTIYF.